This entry features one T cell receptor (beta chain) sequence. This specimen belongs to a study of blood T cell repertoires in COVID-19. At the level of the study: The cDNA or gDNA used as material had been derived from T cells, B-cell-depleted T cells, or PBMCs.

Using immunoSEQ multiplex PCR, the repertoire was profiled, and TCRdb retains in-frame clones only, with some absent. The table records roughly 100,000 clones, about 90% of them present only once. Between the trimmed V and J ends, which lost 3 bases and 1 base, there was a span of 9 bases. Per germline, CDR1 MNHNS and CDR2 SASEGT. The CDR3 runs to 14 residues. This chain uses TRBV6-1 with TRBJ1-1; D might be TRBD1 (6 bases). Sequencing used peripheral blood. The TCR sequence derives from an older woman with acute or convalescent COVID-19. The CDR3 DNA is TGTGCCAGCAGTGACAGGGGTAGGAACACTGAAGCTTTCTTT. Translating it yields CASSDRGRNTEAFF.